The clone carrying this TCR beta chain was seen more than once but under ten times. The antigen remains undetermined. The whole isolated RNA underwent reverse transcription, so sequencing captured expressed TCRB transcripts. Assay used: immunoSEQ multiplex PCR; TCRdb lists only in-frame clones, some missing. The sample lists under 300,000 clones; approximately 15% were seen once. The data were obtained in a study of beta chain features in type 1 diabetes. Study conclusions and caveats: Among all four CD4+ subsets, Type 1 diabetes patients had TCRB CDR3s that were moderately but significantly shorter.

The sequence was obtained from a man aged 25-45 years with type 1 diabetes. Sample: naive CD4+ T cells from blood.

For the CDR3, the DNA is TGCGCCAGCAGCCTCGACAGATATGGCTACACCTTC. Translated, it gives CASSLDRYGYTF. The chain employs TRBV5-1 and TRBJ1-2, with D possibly TRBD1 on 5 matching bases. This CDR3 spans 12 amino acids. Germline V gene lookup returns CDR1 SGHRS and CDR2 YFSETQ. Trimming removed 4 bases from V and 5 bases from J, with 9 bases in between.